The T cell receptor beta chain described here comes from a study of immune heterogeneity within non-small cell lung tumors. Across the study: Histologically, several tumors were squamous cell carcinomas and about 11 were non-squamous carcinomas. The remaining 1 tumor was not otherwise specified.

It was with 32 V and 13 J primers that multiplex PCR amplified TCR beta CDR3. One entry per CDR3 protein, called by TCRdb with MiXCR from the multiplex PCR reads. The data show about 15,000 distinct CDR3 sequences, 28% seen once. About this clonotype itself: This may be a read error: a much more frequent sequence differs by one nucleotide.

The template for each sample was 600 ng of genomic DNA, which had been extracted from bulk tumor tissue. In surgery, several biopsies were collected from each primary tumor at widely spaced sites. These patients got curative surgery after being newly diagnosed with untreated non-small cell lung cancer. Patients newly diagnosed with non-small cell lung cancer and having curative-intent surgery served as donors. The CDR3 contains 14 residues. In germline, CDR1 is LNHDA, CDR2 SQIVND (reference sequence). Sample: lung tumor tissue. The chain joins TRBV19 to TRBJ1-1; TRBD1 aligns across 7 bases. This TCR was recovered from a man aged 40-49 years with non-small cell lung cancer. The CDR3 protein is CASGTVVGGTKAFF. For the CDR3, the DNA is TGTGCCAGTGGGACAGTAGTAGGGGGCACTAAAGCTTTCTTT. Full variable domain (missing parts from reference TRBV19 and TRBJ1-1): DGGITQSPKYLFRKEGQNVTLSCEQNLNHDAMYWYRQDPGQGLRLIYYSQIVNDFQKGDIAEGYSVSREKKESFPLTVTSAQKNPTAFYLCASGTVVGGTKAFFGQGTRLTVV.